A selection of T cell receptor beta chains follows, all from one sample in a study of blood T cell repertoires in COVID-19. TCRdb's table, derived via immunoSEQ multiplex PCR, lists solely in-frame clones and lacks some. The table has roughly 250,000 clones, more than 85% seen once. What was sequenced was peripheral blood. Receptors originate from a man aged 25 to 40 with acute or convalescent COVID-19. CDR3s include the opening cysteine and the closing phenylalanine or tryptophan. Each record gives: clone size, CDR3 length, J gene, V gene, D gene, CDR3 DNA, CDR3 protein. A D gene is named only where the DNA matches it firmly. Clone size is shown for a subset of rows, as once, few, many or a class of expanded clone.

clone size: NA
CDR3 length: 16
J gene: TRBJ1-1
V gene: TRBV5-1
D gene: TRBD1
CDR3 DNA: TGCGCCAGCAGCCGGGACAGGGCGGCAATGAACACTGAAGCTTTCTTT
CDR3 protein: CASSRDRAAMNTEAFF

clone size: once
CDR3 length: 18
J gene: TRBJ2-5
V gene: TRBV13
D gene: TRBD2
CDR3 DNA: TGTGCCAGCAGCTTAGTGGGACTAGCGGGAGAGAACGGGGAGACCCAGTACTTC
CDR3 protein: CASSLVGLAGENGETQYF

clone size: NA
CDR3 length: 13
J gene: TRBJ1-2
V gene: TRBV12-3/TRBV12-4
D gene: NA
CDR3 DNA: TGTGCCAGCCTGGGGCGGAACAACTATGGCTACACCTTC
CDR3 protein: CASLGRNNYGYTF

clone size: NA
CDR3 length: 13
J gene: TRBJ1-2
V gene: TRBV27
D gene: TRBD1
CDR3 DNA: TGTGCCAGCAGTTGGCGAGGGGGCGATCCTTACACCTTC
CDR3 protein: CASSWRGGDPYTF

clone size: NA
CDR3 length: 14
J gene: TRBJ2-2
V gene: TRBV10-3
D gene: TRBD2
CDR3 DNA: TGTGCCATCAGTGAGTTGGGGGGGATCGGAGAGCTGTTTTTT
CDR3 protein: CAISELGGIGELFF

clone size: NA
CDR3 length: 15
J gene: TRBJ2-7
V gene: TRBV2
D gene: NA
CDR3 DNA: TGTGCCAGCAGGGATACGACAGATCCCGCCTACGAGCAGTACTTC
CDR3 protein: CASRDTTDPAYEQYF

clone size: NA
CDR3 length: 12
J gene: TRBJ1-6
V gene: TRBV28
D gene: NA
CDR3 DNA: TGTGCCAGCAGTTCAGGGGTCTCACCCCTCCACTTT
CDR3 protein: CASSSGVSPLHF

clone size: NA
CDR3 length: 14
J gene: TRBJ1-4
V gene: TRBV3-1/TRBV3-2
D gene: NA
CDR3 DNA: TGTGCCAGCAGCCAAAGGGGGAATAATGAAAAACTGTTTTTT
CDR3 protein: CASSQRGNNEKLFF

clone size: NA
CDR3 length: 12
J gene: TRBJ1-2
V gene: TRBV25-1
D gene: NA
CDR3 DNA: TGTGCCAGTAGGGAGGATCACTATGGCTACACCTTC
CDR3 protein: CASREDHYGYTF

clone size: NA
CDR3 length: 14
J gene: TRBJ2-3
V gene: TRBV6-5
D gene: TRBD2
CDR3 DNA: TGTGCCAGCAACCCGACTAGCGGGAGCTATACGCAGTATTTT
CDR3 protein: CASNPTSGSYTQYF

clone size: NA
CDR3 length: 15
J gene: TRBJ2-1
V gene: TRBV5-1
D gene: TRBD2
CDR3 DNA: TGCGCCAGCAGCTTCGGACTAGCGGGGGACAATGAGCAGTTCTTC
CDR3 protein: CASSFGLAGDNEQFF

clone size: NA
CDR3 length: 13
J gene: TRBJ1-5
V gene: TRBV6-6
D gene: TRBD1
CDR3 DNA: TGTGCCACCTCGGGACAGGGCGGTCAGCCCCAGCATTTT
CDR3 protein: CATSGQGGQPQHF

clone size: NA
CDR3 length: 14
J gene: TRBJ2-1
V gene: TRBV18
D gene: TRBD2
CDR3 DNA: TGTGCCAGCTCACCAGTAGCGGGGTACAATGAGCAGTTCTTC
CDR3 protein: CASSPVAGYNEQFF

clone size: NA
CDR3 length: 13
J gene: TRBJ1-5
V gene: TRBV7-2
D gene: NA
CDR3 DNA: TGTGCCAGCAGCTTAGAGCGCTGGCAGCCCCAGCATTTT
CDR3 protein: CASSLERWQPQHF

clone size: once
CDR3 length: 16
J gene: TRBJ2-2
V gene: TRBV19
D gene: TRBD1
CDR3 DNA: TGTGCCAGTATTCAGACAGGGTACACGAACACCGGGGAGCTGTTTTTT
CDR3 protein: CASIQTGYTNTGELFF

clone size: NA
CDR3 length: 15
J gene: TRBJ1-4
V gene: TRBV2
D gene: TRBD1
CDR3 DNA: TGTGCCAGCAGGGTGTACAGGGGGCAGGGTGAAAAACTGTTTTTT
CDR3 protein: CASRVYRGQGEKLFF

clone size: NA
CDR3 length: 17
J gene: TRBJ2-5
V gene: TRBV4-2
D gene: TRBD2
CDR3 DNA: TGTGCCAGTAGCCAAGAGGGACTAGCGGGGGGCAAAGAGACCCAGTACTTC
CDR3 protein: CASSQEGLAGGKETQYF

clone size: NA
CDR3 length: 15
J gene: TRBJ1-2
V gene: TRBV7-9
D gene: NA
CDR3 DNA: TGTGCCAGCAGCTCGACCGCCAGGGGCGACTATGGCTACACCTTC
CDR3 protein: CASSSTARGDYGYTF

clone size: NA
CDR3 length: 16
J gene: TRBJ1-4
V gene: TRBV3-1/TRBV3-2
D gene: NA
CDR3 DNA: TGTGCCAGCAGCCAAGATTTGCGGGTGGCGGGTGAAAAACTGTTTTTT
CDR3 protein: CASSQDLRVAGEKLFF

clone size: NA
CDR3 length: 11
J gene: TRBJ1-2
V gene: TRBV4-2
D gene: NA
CDR3 DNA: TGTGCCAGCAGCCAAGACAGAGGCTACACCTTC
CDR3 protein: CASSQDRGYTF

clone size: NA
CDR3 length: 16
J gene: TRBJ2-7
V gene: TRBV7-8
D gene: NA
CDR3 DNA: TGTGCCAGCAGCTTGTTGGTGGACTCTATTTCTCTCGAGCAGTACTTC
CDR3 protein: CASSLLVDSISLEQYF

clone size: NA
CDR3 length: 15
J gene: TRBJ1-2
V gene: TRBV18
D gene: TRBD1
CDR3 DNA: TGTGCCAGCTCACAAGGACAGGGAGGATCCTATGGCTACACCTTC
CDR3 protein: CASSQGQGGSYGYTF

clone size: NA
CDR3 length: 15
J gene: TRBJ1-3
V gene: TRBV3-1/TRBV3-2
D gene: TRBD1
CDR3 DNA: TGTGCCAGCAGCTCCGACAGGGGGGCTGGAAACACCATATATTTT
CDR3 protein: CASSSDRGAGNTIYF

clone size: NA
CDR3 length: 15
J gene: TRBJ2-3
V gene: TRBV2
D gene: TRBD2
CDR3 DNA: TGTGCCAGCAGCTATAGCGGGGGGGTGGCAGATACGCAGTATTTT
CDR3 protein: CASSYSGGVADTQYF

clone size: NA
CDR3 length: 14
J gene: TRBJ1-6
V gene: TRBV6-5
D gene: NA
CDR3 DNA: TGTGCCAGCAGGAGCCCTCGCGCGCATTCACCCCTCCACTTT
CDR3 protein: CASRSPRAHSPLHF

clone size: NA
CDR3 length: 12
J gene: TRBJ2-7
V gene: TRBV10-3
D gene: NA
CDR3 DNA: TGTGCCATCGGGCGATCCTCCTACGAGCAGTACTTC
CDR3 protein: CAIGRSSYEQYF

clone size: NA
CDR3 length: 13
J gene: TRBJ2-7
V gene: TRBV10-1
D gene: TRBD2
CDR3 DNA: TGCGCCAGCAGTGGACTAGCGGGAGGCGAGCAGTACTTC
CDR3 protein: CASSGLAGGEQYF

clone size: NA
CDR3 length: 11
J gene: TRBJ2-5
V gene: TRBV28
D gene: NA
CDR3 DNA: TGTGCCAGCAGTTCTACTGCCTTTTGGTACTTC
CDR3 protein: CASSSTAFWYF

clone size: once
CDR3 length: 15
J gene: TRBJ2-1
V gene: TRBV7-2
D gene: TRBD2
CDR3 DNA: TGTGCCAGCAGCTTTAAGCGGGGGGTCGCCAATGAGCAGTTCTTC
CDR3 protein: CASSFKRGVANEQFF

clone size: NA
CDR3 length: 13
J gene: TRBJ1-5
V gene: TRBV7-9
D gene: NA
CDR3 DNA: TGTGCCAGCAGCTTAGACGCGGATCAGCCCCAGCATTTT
CDR3 protein: CASSLDADQPQHF

clone size: NA
CDR3 length: 14
J gene: TRBJ1-3
V gene: TRBV4-1
D gene: NA
CDR3 DNA: TGCGCCAGCAGCCTGCTCGGACTTGGAAACACCATATATTTT
CDR3 protein: CASSLLGLGNTIYF

clone size: NA
CDR3 length: 16
J gene: TRBJ2-7
V gene: TRBV11-2
D gene: TRBD2
CDR3 DNA: TGTGCCAGCAGCCCTAGACCTAGCGGGGGGTCCTACGAGCAGTACTTC
CDR3 protein: CASSPRPSGGSYEQYF

clone size: NA
CDR3 length: 16
J gene: TRBJ2-6
V gene: TRBV29-1
D gene: NA
CDR3 DNA: TGCAGCGTTGGAGACGGGAGTTCTGTCGGGGCCAACGTCCTGACTTTC
CDR3 protein: CSVGDGSSVGANVLTF

clone size: NA
CDR3 length: 17
J gene: TRBJ2-2
V gene: TRBV3-1/TRBV3-2
D gene: TRBD2
CDR3 DNA: TGTGCCAGCAGCCAAAGGGGGACTAGCGGTATTAGCGGGGAGCTGTTTTTT
CDR3 protein: CASSQRGTSGISGELFF

clone size: NA
CDR3 length: 14
J gene: TRBJ1-2
V gene: TRBV28
D gene: NA
CDR3 DNA: TGTGCCACTAGTAGGGGGAGGGCTAACTATGGCTACACCTTC
CDR3 protein: CATSRGRANYGYTF

clone size: NA
CDR3 length: 15
J gene: TRBJ2-7
V gene: TRBV4-2
D gene: TRBD2
CDR3 DNA: TGTGCCAGCAGCCAATTCGGACTAGCGGGGGGCGAGCAGTACTTC
CDR3 protein: CASSQFGLAGGEQYF

clone size: NA
CDR3 length: 14
J gene: TRBJ2-2
V gene: TRBV30
D gene: TRBD1
CDR3 DNA: TGTGCCTGGAGACAGGGGTACTACACCGGGGAGCTGTTTTTT
CDR3 protein: CAWRQGYYTGELFF

clone size: NA
CDR3 length: 14
J gene: TRBJ1-2
V gene: TRBV5-1
D gene: NA
CDR3 DNA: TGCGCCAGCAGCTTGGAAGCGAATAACTATGGCTACACCTTC
CDR3 protein: CASSLEANNYGYTF

clone size: NA
CDR3 length: 14
J gene: TRBJ1-2
V gene: TRBV28
D gene: NA
CDR3 DNA: TGTGCCAGCAATCAGGGTGGGAACGTCTATGGCTACACCTTC
CDR3 protein: CASNQGGNVYGYTF

clone size: few
CDR3 length: 13
J gene: TRBJ2-1
V gene: TRBV30
D gene: NA
CDR3 DNA: TGTGCCTGGAGTGTTCAGGCGGGCAATGAGCAGTTCTTC
CDR3 protein: CAWSVQAGNEQFF

clone size: NA
CDR3 length: 16
J gene: TRBJ2-7
V gene: TRBV5-1
D gene: TRBD2
CDR3 DNA: TGCGCCAGCAGCCCCCCAGGGAGCGGGAGCGCCTACGAGCAGTACTTC
CDR3 protein: CASSPPGSGSAYEQYF

clone size: NA
CDR3 length: 18
J gene: TRBJ2-3
V gene: TRBV5-1
D gene: NA
CDR3 DNA: TGCGCCAGCAGCTTGGAGGTGGTCACCACAGGGCGCACAGATACGCAGTATTTT
CDR3 protein: CASSLEVVTTGRTDTQYF

clone size: NA
CDR3 length: 13
J gene: TRBJ2-7
V gene: TRBV11-3
D gene: TRBD2
CDR3 DNA: TGTGCCAGCAGCTTGGGGGGGTCCTACGAGCAGTACTTC
CDR3 protein: CASSLGGSYEQYF

clone size: NA
CDR3 length: 15
J gene: TRBJ1-2
V gene: TRBV30
D gene: TRBD1
CDR3 DNA: TGTGCCTGGAGGATCAAACAGGGGGTTTCAGTCGGCTACACCTTC
CDR3 protein: CAWRIKQGVSVGYTF

clone size: once
CDR3 length: 13
J gene: TRBJ1-4
V gene: TRBV6-6
D gene: TRBD1
CDR3 DNA: TGTGCCAGCAGTTACAGGGGGCGACAGAAACTGTTTTTT
CDR3 protein: CASSYRGRQKLFF

clone size: NA
CDR3 length: 13
J gene: TRBJ2-2
V gene: TRBV28
D gene: NA
CDR3 DNA: TGTGCCAGCAGTTTTTCTAACACCGGGGAGCTGTTTTTT
CDR3 protein: CASSFSNTGELFF

clone size: NA
CDR3 length: 15
J gene: TRBJ2-7
V gene: TRBV5-1
D gene: TRBD2
CDR3 DNA: TGCGCCAGCACCGGGGGGGGCGGATCCTACGAGGAGCAGTACTTC
CDR3 protein: CASTGGGGSYEEQYF

clone size: once
CDR3 length: 11
J gene: TRBJ2-7
V gene: TRBV30
D gene: NA
CDR3 DNA: TGTGCCTGGAGTGAGAGGGTCGAGCAGTACTTC
CDR3 protein: CAWSERVEQYF

clone size: NA
CDR3 length: 15
J gene: TRBJ1-1
V gene: TRBV7-9
D gene: NA
CDR3 DNA: TGTGCCAGCAGCTTACGTGGCTCCCCGAACACTGAAGCTTTCTTT
CDR3 protein: CASSLRGSPNTEAFF

clone size: NA
CDR3 length: 13
J gene: TRBJ2-1
V gene: TRBV14
D gene: TRBD2
CDR3 DNA: TGTGCCAGCAGCGCCAGACTAGCGGGTGAGCAGTTCTTC
CDR3 protein: CASSARLAGEQFF